The present entry profiles one TCR beta chain with its context. This sample is part of a study of blood T cell repertoires in COVID-19. Profiling relied on immunoSEQ multiplex PCR, and the TCRdb table lists in-frame clones only, not all of them. Here the sample spans around 95,000 clones, more than 75% being singletons. This CDR3 region has 17 residues. Germline CDR1 and CDR2: SGDLS and YYNGEE. The J segment lost 3 bases and the V segment lost 0 bases, leaving 5 bases of the junction unmatched. The rearrangement joins TRBV9 to TRBJ2-2, with 10 bases identical to TRBD2. The sequenced sample consisted of peripheral blood. This clonotype was sampled from a human donor in a cohort sampled during active COVID-19. DNA of the CDR3: TGTGCCAGCAGCGTAGATCGGACTAGCGGATACACCGGGGAGCTGTTTTTT. Translation: CASSVDRTSGYTGELFF.